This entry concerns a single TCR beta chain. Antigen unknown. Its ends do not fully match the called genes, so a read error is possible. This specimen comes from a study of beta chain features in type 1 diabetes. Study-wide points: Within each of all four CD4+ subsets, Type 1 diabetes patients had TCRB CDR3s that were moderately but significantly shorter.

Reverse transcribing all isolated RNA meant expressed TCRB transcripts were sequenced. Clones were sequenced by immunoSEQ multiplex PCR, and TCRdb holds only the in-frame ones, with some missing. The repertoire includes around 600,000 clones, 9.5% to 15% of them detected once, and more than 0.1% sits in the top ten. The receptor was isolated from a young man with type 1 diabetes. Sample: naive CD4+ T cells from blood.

CDR3 nucleotide sequence: TGTGCCAGCAGTTACTGGGCTAGCGCAAACCAAGAGACCCAGTACTTC. The encoded protein is CASSYWASANQETQYF. This rearrangement joins TRBV10-3 to TRBJ2-5; D perhaps matches TRBD2 (6 bases). CDR3 length: 16 amino acids. Germline CDR1 reads ENHRY; CDR2 reads SYGVKD.